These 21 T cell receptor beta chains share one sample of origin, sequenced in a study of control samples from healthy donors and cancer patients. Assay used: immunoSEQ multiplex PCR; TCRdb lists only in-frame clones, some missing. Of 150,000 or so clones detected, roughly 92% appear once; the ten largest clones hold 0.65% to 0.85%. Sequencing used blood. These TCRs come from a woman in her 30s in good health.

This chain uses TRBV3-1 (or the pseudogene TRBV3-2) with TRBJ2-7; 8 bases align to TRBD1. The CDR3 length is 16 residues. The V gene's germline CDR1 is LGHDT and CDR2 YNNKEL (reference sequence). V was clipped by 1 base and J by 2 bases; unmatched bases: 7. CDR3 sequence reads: CASSQGGQAPTYEQYF. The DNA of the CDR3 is TGTGCCAGCAGCCAAGGGGGACAGGCCCCAACCTACGAGCAGTACTTC.

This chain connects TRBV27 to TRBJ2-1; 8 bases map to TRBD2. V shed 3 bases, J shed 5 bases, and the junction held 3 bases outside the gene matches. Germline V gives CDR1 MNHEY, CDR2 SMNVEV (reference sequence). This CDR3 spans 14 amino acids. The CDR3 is CASSLGLENNEQFF. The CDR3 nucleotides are TGTGCCAGCAGTTTGGGACTAGAGAACAATGAGCAGTTCTTC.

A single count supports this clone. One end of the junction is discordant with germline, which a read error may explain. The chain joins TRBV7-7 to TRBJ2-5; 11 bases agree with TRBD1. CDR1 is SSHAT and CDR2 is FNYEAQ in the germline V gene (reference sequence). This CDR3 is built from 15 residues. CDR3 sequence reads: CASSSRTGGGETQYF. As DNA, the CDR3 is TGTGCTAGCAGCTCCCGGACAGGGGGCGGAGAGACCCAGTACTTC.

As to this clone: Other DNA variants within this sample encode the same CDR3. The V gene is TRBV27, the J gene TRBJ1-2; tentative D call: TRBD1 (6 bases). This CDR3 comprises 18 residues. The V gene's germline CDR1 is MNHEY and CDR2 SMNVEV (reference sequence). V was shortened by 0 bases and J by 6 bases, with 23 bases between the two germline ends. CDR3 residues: CASSLSVGTLVAFDGYTF. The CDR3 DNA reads TGTGCCAGCAGTTTATCAGTCGGGACACTGGTTGCGTTTGATGGCTACACCTTC.

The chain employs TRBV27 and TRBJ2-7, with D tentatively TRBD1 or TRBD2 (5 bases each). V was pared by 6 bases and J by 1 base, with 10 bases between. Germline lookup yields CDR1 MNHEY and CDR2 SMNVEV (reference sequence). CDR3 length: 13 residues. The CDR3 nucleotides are TGTGCCAGCAGCCGGGACGGATCCTACGAGCAGTACTTC. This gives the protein CASSRDGSYEQYF.

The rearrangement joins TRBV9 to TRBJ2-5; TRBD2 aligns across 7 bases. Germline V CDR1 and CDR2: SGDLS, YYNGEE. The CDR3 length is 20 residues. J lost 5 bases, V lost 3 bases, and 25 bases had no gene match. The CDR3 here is CASSANHSPLLAPLWETQYF. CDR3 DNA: TGTGCCAGCAGCGCAAACCACTCCCCCCTACTAGCGCCCCTGTGGGAGACCCAGTACTTC. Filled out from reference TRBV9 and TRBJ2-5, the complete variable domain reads DSGVTQTPKHLITATGQRVTLRCSPRSGDLSVYWYQQSLDQGLQFLIQYYNGEERAKGNILERFSAQQFPDLHSELNLSSLELGDSALYFCASSANHSPLLAPLWETQYFGPGTRLLVL.

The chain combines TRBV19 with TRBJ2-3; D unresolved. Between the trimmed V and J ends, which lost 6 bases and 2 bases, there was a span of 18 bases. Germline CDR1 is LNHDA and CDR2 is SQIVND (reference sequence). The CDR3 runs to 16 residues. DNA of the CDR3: TGTGCCAGTAGCACCCTGTTGGGCGGTTCCACAGATACGCAGTATTTT. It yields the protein CASSTLLGGSTDTQYF.

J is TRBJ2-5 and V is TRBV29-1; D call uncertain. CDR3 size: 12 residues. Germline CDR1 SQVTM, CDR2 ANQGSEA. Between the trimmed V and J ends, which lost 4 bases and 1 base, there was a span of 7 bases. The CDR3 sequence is CSVGRAQETQYF. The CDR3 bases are TGCAGCGTTGGCCGGGCCCAAGAGACCCAGTACTTC.

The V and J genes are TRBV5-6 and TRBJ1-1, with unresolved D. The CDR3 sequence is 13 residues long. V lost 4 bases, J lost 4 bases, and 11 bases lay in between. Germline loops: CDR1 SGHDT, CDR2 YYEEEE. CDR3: CASSATRGTEAFF. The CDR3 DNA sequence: TGTGCCAGCAGCGCCACACGGGGCACTGAAGCTTTCTTT. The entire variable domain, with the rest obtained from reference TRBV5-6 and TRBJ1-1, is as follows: DAGVTQSPTHLIKTRGQQVTLRCSPKSGHDTVSWYQQALGQGPQFIFQYYEEEERQRGNFPDRFSGHQFPNYSSELNVNALLLGDSALYLCASSATRGTEAFFGQGTRLTVV.

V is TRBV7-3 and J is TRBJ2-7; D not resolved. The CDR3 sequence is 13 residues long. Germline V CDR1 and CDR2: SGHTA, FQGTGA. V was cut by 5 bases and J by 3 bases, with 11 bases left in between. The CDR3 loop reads CASSPDTYYEQYF. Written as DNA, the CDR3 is TGTGCCAGCAGCCCCGACACCTACTACGAGCAGTACTTC.

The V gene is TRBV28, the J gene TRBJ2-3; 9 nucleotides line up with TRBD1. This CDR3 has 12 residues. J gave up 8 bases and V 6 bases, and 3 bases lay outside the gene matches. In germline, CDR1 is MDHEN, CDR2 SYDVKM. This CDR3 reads CASSRDRVTQYF. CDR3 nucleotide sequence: TGTGCCAGCAGCCGGGACAGGGTTACGCAGTATTTT.

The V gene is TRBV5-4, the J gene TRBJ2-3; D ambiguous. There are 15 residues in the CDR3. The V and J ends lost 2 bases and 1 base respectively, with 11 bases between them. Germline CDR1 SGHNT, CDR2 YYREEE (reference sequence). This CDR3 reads CASSFALDGTDTQYF. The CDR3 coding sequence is TGTGCCAGCAGCTTCGCTTTGGACGGCACAGATACGCAGTATTTT.

The chain's CDR3 is CATRGTGDNYGYTF. CDR3 sequence (DNA): TGTGCCACCAGGGGGACAGGGGATAACTATGGCTACACCTTC. The J gene is TRBJ1-2, the V gene TRBV24-1, with 10 bases that match TRBD1. V gave up 7 bases and J gave up 1 base; unmatched junction bases: 2. Germline loops: CDR1 KGHDR, CDR2 SFDVKD. This CDR3 is built from 14 residues.

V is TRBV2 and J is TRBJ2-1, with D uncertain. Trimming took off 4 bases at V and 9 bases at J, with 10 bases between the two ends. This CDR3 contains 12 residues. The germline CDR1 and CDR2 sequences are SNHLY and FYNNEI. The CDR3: CASSGTITEQFF. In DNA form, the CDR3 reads TGTGCCAGCAGTGGGACCATTACTGAGCAGTTCTTC.

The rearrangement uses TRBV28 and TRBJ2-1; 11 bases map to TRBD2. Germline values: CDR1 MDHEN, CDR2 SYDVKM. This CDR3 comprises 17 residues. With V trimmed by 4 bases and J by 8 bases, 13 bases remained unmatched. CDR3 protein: CASSSPRGSGRAYEQFF. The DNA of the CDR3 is TGTGCCAGCAGTTCCCCAAGAGGTAGCGGGAGGGCCTATGAGCAGTTCTTC. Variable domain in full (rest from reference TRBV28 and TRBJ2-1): DVKVTQSSRYLVKRTGEKVFLECVQDMDHENMFWYRQDPGLGLRLIYFSYDVKMKEKGDIPEGYSVSREKKERFSLILESASTNQTSMYLCASSSPRGSGRAYEQFFGPGTRLTVL.

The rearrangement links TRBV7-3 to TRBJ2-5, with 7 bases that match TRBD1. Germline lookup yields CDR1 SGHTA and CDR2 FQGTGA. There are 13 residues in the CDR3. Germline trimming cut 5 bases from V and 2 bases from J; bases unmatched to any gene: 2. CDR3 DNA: TGTGCCAGCAGCCCGACAGGGCAAGAGACCCAGTACTTC. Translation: CASSPTGQETQYF.

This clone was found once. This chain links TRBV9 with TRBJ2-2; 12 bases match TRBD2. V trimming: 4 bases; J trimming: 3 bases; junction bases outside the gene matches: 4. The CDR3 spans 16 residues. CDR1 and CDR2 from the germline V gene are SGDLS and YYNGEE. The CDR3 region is CASSLRLAGDTGELFF. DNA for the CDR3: TGTGCCAGCAGCTTAAGACTAGCGGGGGACACCGGGGAGCTGTTTTTT.

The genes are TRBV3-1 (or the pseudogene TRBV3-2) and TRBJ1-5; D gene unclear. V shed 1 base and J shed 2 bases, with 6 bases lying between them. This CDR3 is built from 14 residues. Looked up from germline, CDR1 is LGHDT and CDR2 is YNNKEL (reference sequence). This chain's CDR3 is CASSQGRGNQPQHF. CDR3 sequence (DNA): TGTGCCAGCAGCCAAGGGAGGGGCAATCAGCCCCAGCATTTT.

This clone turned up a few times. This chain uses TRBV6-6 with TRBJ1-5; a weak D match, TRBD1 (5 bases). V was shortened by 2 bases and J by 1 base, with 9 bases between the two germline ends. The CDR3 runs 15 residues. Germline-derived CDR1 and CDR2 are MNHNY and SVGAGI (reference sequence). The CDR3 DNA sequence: TGTGCCAGCAGTTACAGGGGTTCCAGCAATCAGCCCCAGCATTTT. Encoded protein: CASSYRGSSNQPQHF.

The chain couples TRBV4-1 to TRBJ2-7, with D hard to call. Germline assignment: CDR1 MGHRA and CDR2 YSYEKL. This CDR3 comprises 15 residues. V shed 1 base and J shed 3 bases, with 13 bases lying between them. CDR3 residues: CASSQGLLPYYEQYF. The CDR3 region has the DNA TGCGCCAGCAGCCAAGGGCTTCTCCCCTACTACGAGCAGTACTTC.

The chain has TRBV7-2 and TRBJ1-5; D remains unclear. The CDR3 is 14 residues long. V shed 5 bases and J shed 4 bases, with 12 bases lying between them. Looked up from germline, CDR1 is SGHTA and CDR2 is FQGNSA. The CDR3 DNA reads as TGTGCCAGCAGCCTATTCGGGAGTAATCAGCCCCAGCATTTT. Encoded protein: CASSLFGSNQPQHF.